The T cell receptor beta chain under discussion was sequenced for a study of blood T cell repertoires in COVID-19. For the study at large: Italy, Spain and the United States were the sources of the convalescent and acute COVID-19 samples. PBMCs, B-cell-depleted T cells, or T cells were the source of the cDNA or gDNA that made up the material.

The cohort comprised adults aged about 18 to 100 years residing in 20 to 30 US areas. This CDR3 has 15 amino acids. V lost 5 bases, J lost 8 bases, and 18 bases lay in between. CDR1 and CDR2 from the germline V gene are KGHSH and LQKENI. Data came from immunoSEQ multiplex PCR; TCRdb stores just in-frame clones and leaves some out. Of approximately 320,000 clones listed, roughly 90% are singletons. The specimen sequenced was PBMCs or T cells enriched from blood (not recorded which). V gene TRBV18 combines with J gene TRBJ1-4; no definite D call. The receptor's source is a man aged 55 to 69 who had recovered from COVID-19. CDR3 protein: CASSIGNSDGEKLFF. DNA for the CDR3: TGTGCCAGCTCAATCGGGAACTCCGACGGAGAAAAACTGTTTTTT. Combining the CDR3 with reference TRBV18 and TRBJ1-4 gives the whole variable domain NAGVMQNPRHLVRRRGQEARLRCSPMKGHSHVYWYRQLPEEGLKFMVYLQKENIIDESGMPKERFSAEFPKEGPSILRIQQVVRGDSAAYFCASSIGNSDGEKLFFGSGTQLSVL.